The 10 T cell receptor beta chains below come from one sample, sequenced in a study of human T cells and chemical hapten exposure. The time point was: patch test 3, about 24 weeks after DPC sensitization. Indicated treatment: therapeutic diphenylcyclopropenone sensitization with weekly scalp DPC. TCRdb used MiXCR to reprocess the RACE reads, holding one entry per CDR3 protein. This sample carries just over 70,000 distinct CDR3 sequences, 11% of them seen once, and the ten largest clones take roughly 1.5%. This sample comprised whole blood, obtained in connection with sensitization to the hapten diphenylcyclopropenone (DPC). The origin of the receptors is a woman aged 45-59 years with alopecia areata. Some clones in this sample may be carry-over from other donors' samples.

This clonotype was seen at least ten times. The V and J genes are TRBV7-6 and TRBJ2-2; a possible D gene is TRBD2 (6 bases). Looked up from germline, CDR1 is SGHVS and CDR2 is FNYEAQ. V was pared by 0 bases and J by 7 bases, with 9 bases between. The CDR3 is 14 residues long. The CDR3 bases are TGTGCCAGCAGCTTAGCGGGAGGTGGCGGGGAGCTGTTTTTT. It translates to CASSLAGGGGELFF.

This clonotype was seen at least ten times. This chain uses TRBV29-1 with TRBJ2-5; TRBD2 is a possible D gene (7 bases). The CDR3 totals 12 residues. The germline V gene has CDR1 SQVTM and CDR2 ANQGSEA. V shed 7 bases and J shed 2 bases, with 11 bases lying between them. The CDR3 loop is CSAAGAQETQYF. In nucleotides, the CDR3 is TGCAGCGCGGCGGGGGCGCAAGAGACCCAGTACTTC. The variable domain in full, with the rest retrieved from reference TRBV29-1 and TRBJ2-5, is SAVISQKPSRDICQRGTSLTIQCQVDSQVTMMFWYRQQPGQSLTLIATANQGSEATYESGFVIDKFPISRPNLTFSTLTVSNMSPEDSSIYLCSAAGAQETQYFGPGTRLLVL.

This clonotype appeared a single time. The chain couples TRBV12-3 or TRBV12-4 to TRBJ2-5; perhaps TRBD1 as D (6 bases). The CDR3 runs 16 residues. Between the trimmed V and J ends, which lost 5 bases and 2 bases, there was a span of 18 bases. The CDR3 DNA reads as TGTGCCAGCAGTCCCCTCTCGCAGACAGGACAAGAGACCCAGTACTTC. This sequence encodes CASSPLSQTGQETQYF.

This clonotype was counted at least ten times. The chain joins TRBV9 to TRBJ1-5, with 7 bases aligning to TRBD1. Per germline, CDR1 SGDLS and CDR2 YYNGEE. The CDR3 has 16 amino acids. The V and J ends lost 1 base and 4 bases, in that order; junction bases with no gene match: 8. The CDR3 DNA follows: TGTGCCAGCAGCGTAAGTTCGGGACAGACGAATCAGCCCCAGCATTTT. It yields the protein CASSVSSGQTNQPQHF.

This clonotype was seen only a few times. CDR3 in DNA: TGTGCCAGCGGGGACCAAAAGAGGGGCACTGAAGCTTTCTTT. The encoded protein is CASGDQKRGTEAFF. The chain is built from TRBV28 and TRBJ1-1; possible D gene TRBD1, 5 bases. V was clipped by 8 bases and J by 4 bases, with 17 bases between them. CDR1 and CDR2 (germline): MDHEN, SYDVKM. This CDR3 is built from 14 residues.

This clonotype came up many times. The chain uses TRBV12-3 or TRBV12-4 and TRBJ2-2, with D perhaps TRBD1 or TRBD2 (5 bases each). The V end lost 2 bases, the J end lost 2 bases, and 12 bases lay between the germline ends. The CDR3 extends over 16 amino acids. The CDR3 DNA is TGTGCCAGCAGTTTATGGGGGAGACATAACACCGGGGAGCTGTTTTTT. Its protein is CASSLWGRHNTGELFF.

The table lists this clonotype with many counts. The CDR3 sequence is CASIPAAGGSGANVLTF. Written as DNA, the CDR3 is TGTGCCAGCATCCCAGCGGCGGGGGGCTCTGGGGCCAACGTCCTGACTTTC. This rearrangement joins TRBV28 to TRBJ2-6; 8 nucleotides match TRBD2. Per germline, CDR1 MDHEN and CDR2 SYDVKM. CDR3 length equals 17 residues. V shed 7 bases and J 0 bases; nucleotides not matched to a gene: 8.

V gene TRBV12-3 or TRBV12-4 combines with J gene TRBJ2-2; 11 bases agree with TRBD1. The CDR3 is made up of 17 amino acids. With V trimmed by 5 bases and J by 6 bases, 11 bases remained unmatched. The CDR3 protein is CASSPYPGQGASGELFF. The CDR3 DNA reads TGTGCCAGCAGTCCATATCCTGGACAGGGGGCGTCCGGGGAGCTGTTTTTT.

This clonotype was counted many times. The rearrangement links TRBV18 to TRBJ1-2; D remains ambiguous. The germline V and J ends were trimmed by 3 bases and 6 bases, with 14 bases remaining between them. The CDR3 consists of 14 residues. Germline V gene sequence: CDR1 KGHSH, CDR2 LQKENI. The CDR3 nucleotides read TGTGCCAGCTCACCTATGACGAGCGTAAATGGCTACACCTTC. Translated, it gives CASSPMTSVNGYTF.

This chain links TRBV24-1 with TRBJ2-3; no firm D call. Trimming pared 7 bases from V and 6 bases from J, leaving 10 bases between. The CDR3 totals 12 residues. CDR1 is KGHDR, CDR2 SFDVKD, per germline. CDR3 DNA sequence: TGTGCCACCAGGGACGGTCTTGATACGCAGTATTTT. Amino acids: CATRDGLDTQYF.